One and the same sample provided the 9 T cell receptor beta chains below, sequenced in a study of T cells in Graves' hyperthyroidism and ophthalmopathy (dated by TCRdb to between 2018 and 2021). Preparation of the library involved multiplex PCR. Sequencing used an Illumina HiSeq 2000. Amplification of TCR beta CDR3 regions was carried out from RNA transcripts. For the first round of RT-PCR on the TCR CDR3, the HTBI primer set was used together with the Qiagen OneStep RT-PCR kit. Clones were called with MiXCR by TCRdb after fastp trimmed the public reads at Q25, and only in-frame beta chains were retained. Each CDR3 protein gets just one entry, which takes the most common genes and DNA from the rows behind it. The sample table lists about 160,000 distinct CDR3 sequences, 9.4% of them with a count of one. The ten most abundant clones make up around 21% of the sample. Sequencing was performed on blood. Every receptor here comes from a woman aged 18-29 years with Graves' hyperthyroidism that later progressed to Graves' ophthalmopathy.

This clonotype was found many times. The genes are TRBV20-1 and TRBJ2-3; a weak D match, TRBD2 (7 bases). The CDR3 spans 13 residues. Germline V CDR1 and CDR2: DFQATT, SNEGSKA (reference sequence). The germline V and J ends were trimmed by 7 bases and 2 bases, with 13 bases remaining between them. The chain's CDR3 is CSGMGGPTDTQYF. The CDR3 DNA reads as TGCAGTGGTATGGGGGGGCCCACAGATACGCAGTATTTT.

This clonotype was observed a few times. A much bigger clone sits one base away, suggesting this may be a read error. The genes are TRBV27 and TRBJ1-5, with D hard to call. The CDR3 has 13 amino acids. From germline, CDR1 is MNHEY and CDR2 SMNVEV (reference sequence). Trimming removed 5 bases at V and 11 bases at J, with 16 bases between. The CDR3 here is CASSPPRYGTQHF. The CDR3 nucleotides read TGTGCCAGCAGTCCCCCGAGGTACGGGACCCAGCATTTT.

Of note for this clonotype: A clone one base away is much larger, so this may be a read error. The chain couples TRBV12-3 or TRBV12-4 to TRBJ2-1; 12 bases map to TRBD2. V trimming: 5 bases; J trimming: 9 bases; junction bases outside the gene matches: 11. CDR3 length equals 16 residues. CDR3 residues: CASSRATSGRGSEQFF. Here the CDR3 DNA reads TGTGCCAGCAGTCGAGCGACTAGCGGGAGAGGTAGTGAGCAGTTCTTC.

The chain is built from TRBV7-2 and TRBJ2-2; 10 bases agree with TRBD1. Per the germline V gene, CDR1 is SGHTA and CDR2 is FQGNSA. V lost 4 bases and J lost 6; bases outside the gene matches: 5. The CDR3 spans 15 residues. This CDR3 is CASSSQTGGPGELFF. The CDR3, as DNA: TGTGCCAGCAGCTCCCAGACAGGGGGCCCCGGGGAGCTGTTTTTT.

This clonotype was observed at least ten times. This chain links TRBV13 with TRBJ2-2, with a possible D match to TRBD1 (6 bases). Germline values: CDR1 PRHDT, CDR2 FYEKMQ (reference sequence). This CDR3 spans 15 amino acids. Trimming cost V 3 bases and J 6 bases, with 14 bases left between them. CDR3 in DNA: TGTGCCAGCAGCTTGCCACAGGGCAGGGCCGGGGAGCTGTTTTTT. Protein sequence: CASSLPQGRAGELFF.

This clonotype appeared many times. This chain connects TRBV28 to TRBJ2-7, with D hard to call. This CDR3 is 15 amino acids long. Germline loops: CDR1 MDHEN, CDR2 SYDVKM. With 5 bases removed from V and 1 base from J, the gap between germline ends came to 15 bases. The CDR3 DNA is TGTGCCAGCAGTCAGCCAGATTGGAGATCCTACGAGCAGTACTTC. Translating gives CASSQPDWRSYEQYF.

This clonotype was recorded a few times. The chain is built from TRBV4-2 and TRBJ2-3, with TRBD2 matching over 12 bases. This CDR3 has 16 residues. Germline assignment: CDR1 LGHNA and CDR2 YNFKEQ. Losses at the gene ends were 6 bases for V and 3 bases for J; bases not matched to a gene: 7. In DNA form, the CDR3 reads TGTGCCAGCAGAACGGAACTAGCGGGAGGAACAGATACGCAGTATTTT. It specifies CASRTELAGGTDTQYF.

This clonotype was picked up many times. V and J are TRBV20-1 and TRBJ2-1, with D possibly being TRBD1 or TRBD2 (5 bases each). Trimming took off 0 bases at V and 7 bases at J, with 16 bases between the two ends. Germline-derived CDR1 and CDR2 are DFQATT and SNEGSKA (reference sequence). The CDR3 has 15 residues. The CDR3 DNA sequence: TGCAGTGCTAGAGATCCCGGGACGGACCTTAATGAGCAGTTCTTC. Its translation is CSARDPGTDLNEQFF.

This clonotype has ten or more counts. This chain uses TRBV11-2 with TRBJ1-1; a possible D gene is TRBD1 (5 bases). CDR3 length: 12 amino acids. V gave up 1 base and J gave up 8 bases, with 8 bases separating them. Germline V lookup: CDR1 SGHAT, CDR2 FQNNGV. CDR3 sequence (DNA): TGTGCCAGCAGCTTAGGGGGCAGAGAAGCTTTCTTT. Translation: CASSLGGREAFF. The full variable domain, completed using reference TRBV11-2 and TRBJ1-1, is EAGVAQSPRYKIIEKRQSVAFWCNPISGHATLYWYQQILGQGPKLLIQFQNNGVVDDSQLPKDRFSAERLKGVDSTLKIQPAKLEDSAVYLCASSLGGREAFFGQGTRLTVV.